This T cell receptor (beta chain) was captured by sequencing in a study of blood T cell repertoires in COVID-19. Sequencing was performed with immunoSEQ multiplex PCR; in TCRdb, only in-frame clones are kept and a portion is missing. The sample holds 120,000 to 150,000 clones; 70% to 90% are singletons and the top ten take 10% to 15%. Only one count was recorded for this clone. The CDR3 is made up of 15 amino acids. V shed 7 bases and J 6 bases; nucleotides not matched to a gene: 8. Germline lookup yields CDR1 LNHDA and CDR2 SQIVND (reference sequence). Sequenced input: peripheral blood. The chain employs TRBV19 and TRBJ1-6, with TRBD1 matching over 8 bases. The receptor comes from a man aged 55-75 years with active or convalescent COVID-19. The CDR3 DNA sequence: TGTGCCAGTACAACTCGGACAGGGAGTAATTCACCCCTCCACTTT. Residues: CASTTRTGSNSPLHF.